Each of the 8 T cell receptor beta chains below was sequenced from the same sample in a study of blood T cell repertoires in COVID-19. Sequencing used immunoSEQ multiplex PCR; TCRdb keeps in-frame clones, though not all of them. The sample records approximately 260,000 clones, 84% being singletons. The sample was PBMCs or T cells enriched from blood (not recorded which). The receptor set was obtained from a young man with acute COVID-19.

V usage is TRBV12-3 or TRBV12-4 and J usage is TRBJ2-1; D gene uncertain. CDR3 length: 10 residues. The V and J ends lost 5 bases and 7 bases respectively, with 3 bases between them. CDR3 nucleotides: TGTGCCAGCAGTCTAAATGAGCAGTTCTTC. Protein sequence: CASSLNEQFF.

This clone is a singleton in its sample. The CDR3 nucleotides are TGTGCCAGCAGCCGGACTAGCGGGTGGCGGGGCTACAATGAGCAGTTCTTC. This codes for CASSRTSGWRGYNEQFF. This sequence joins TRBV11-3 and TRBJ2-1; 11 bases fit TRBD2. With V trimmed by 5 bases and J by 3 bases, 9 bases remained unmatched. The V gene's germline CDR1 is SGHNT and CDR2 YENEEA. The CDR3 loop spans 17 amino acids. The full variable domain, completed using reference TRBV11-3 and TRBJ2-1, is EAGVVQSPRYKIIEKKQPVAFWCNPISGHNTLYWYLQNLGQGPELLIRYENEEAVDDSQLPKDRFSAERLKGVDSTLKIQPAELGDSAVYLCASSRTSGWRGYNEQFFGPGTRLTVL.

The chain recombines TRBV3-1 (or the pseudogene TRBV3-2) with TRBJ1-5; TRBD1 is a possible D gene (6 bases). Trimming removed 3 bases at V and 4 bases at J, with 13 bases between. The CDR3 totals 15 residues. The germline V gene encodes CDR1 LGHDT and CDR2 YNNKEL (reference sequence). CDR3 DNA: TGTGCCAGCAGCCATGCCCCAGGGGCAAATCAGCCCCAGCATTTT. Translating gives CASSHAPGANQPQHF.

This chain's CDR3 is CASSPWKGGGTDTQYF. CDR3 coding DNA: TGTGCCAGCAGCCCCTGGAAGGGAGGGGGCACAGATACGCAGTATTTT. V is TRBV14 and J is TRBJ2-3; TRBD2 aligns across 7 bases. Trimming took 4 bases from V and 1 from J; bases not matched to a gene: 8. The CDR3 is made up of 16 amino acids. Germline CDR1 SGHDN, CDR2 FVKESK. The entire variable domain, with the rest obtained from reference TRBV14 and TRBJ2-3, is as follows: EAGVTQFPSHSVIEKGQTVTLRCDPISGHDNLYWYRRVMGKEIKFLLHFVKESKQDESGMPNNRFLAERTGGTYSTLKVQPAELEDSGVYFCASSPWKGGGTDTQYFGPGTRLTVL.

The chain combines TRBV6-5 with TRBJ2-3; D remains ambiguous. Germline assignment: CDR1 MNHEY and CDR2 SVGAGI. Deletions cut 2 bases from V and 8 bases from J, with 11 bases between. The CDR3 sequence is 13 residues long. The CDR3 DNA is TGTGCCAGCAGTTACATCGTCGGCGGTACGCAGTATTTT. It specifies CASSYIVGGTQYF.

The V gene is TRBV7-9, the J gene TRBJ1-6; perhaps TRBD1 as D (5 bases). The germline V and J ends were trimmed by 2 bases and 8 bases, with 10 bases remaining between them. CDR1 is SEHNR and CDR2 is FQNEAQ in the germline V gene (reference sequence). CDR3 size: 14 residues. The CDR3 bases are TGTGCCAGCAGCTTACGGGGGACGGATTCACCCCTCCACTTT. Encoded protein: CASSLRGTDSPLHF.

The rearrangement uses TRBV5-1 and TRBJ1-3, with D hard to call. Germline V CDR1 and CDR2: SGHRS, YFSETQ. The CDR3 consists of 16 residues. Trimming left V 0 bases short and J 0 bases short, with 10 bases between. The CDR3 sequence: CASSLVSSNSGNTIYF. The DNA for the CDR3 is TGCGCCAGCAGCTTGGTGTCCAGTAACTCTGGAAACACCATATATTTT.

The chain combines TRBV5-5 with TRBJ2-2, with TRBD1 matching 8 bases. Germline values: CDR1 SGHKS, CDR2 YYEKEE (reference sequence). J was trimmed by 0 bases and V by 2 bases; bases with no gene match: 0. The CDR3 is 15 amino acids. The CDR3 here is CASSLQGANTGELFF. In DNA, the CDR3 is TGTGCCAGCAGCTTACAGGGGGCGAACACCGGGGAGCTGTTTTTT.